At least ten counts were recorded for the clone carrying this TCR beta chain. What it binds is unknown. Germline CDR1 and CDR2: DFQATT and SNEGSKA (reference sequence). The CDR3 extends over 11 amino acids. V lost 5 bases, J lost 15 bases, and 17 bases lay in between. Unique molecular identifiers were present on the cDNA, which also gained a universal primer site by template switching. TCRdb ran MiXCR on the 5' RACE reads and lists one entry per CDR3 protein. The table includes 350,000 to 450,000 distinct CDR3 sequences, around 20% detected once. The data originate from a study of identical twins. Findings of the study overall: Cross-sectional statistics underpinned the conclusions; the same donors were not followed. In cord blood, abundant beta clonotypes had fewer insertions; memory showed no trend. Invariant MAIT and iNKT cells may have partly biased zero-insertion analyses.

Sequenced: naive T cells sorted from blood. The chain carries TRBV20-1 and TRBJ2-1; tentative D call: TRBD2 (6 bases). The source of this sequence is a man in his forties or fifties in good health. CDR3 DNA: TGCAGTGCTCACCCACGGGAGCTTTGGTTCTTC. As protein: CSAHPRELWFF.